The entry below gives a single TCR beta chain sequence along with its context. The antigen is undetermined. The data were taken from a study of regulatory T cells in long-lasting Graves disease. Findings and limits, study-wide: TCR diversity in persistent Graves' patients was below that of newly diagnosed ones. There were preferences for TRBV28, TRBJ1-2 and TRBJ2-5 in persistent disease.

Building of the TCR beta libraries involved iRepertoire HTBI primers and Arm-PCR of CDR3 regions. TCRdb called the multiplex PCR reads again in MiXCR, with one record for every CDR3 protein. The sample consists of approximately 290,000 distinct CDR3 sequences, 22% of them appearing once. Documented time point: persistent/refractory GD, antithyroid drugs over 5 years with positive TRAb. After RNA was extracted from PBMCs, the TCR library was made from it. Per germline, CDR1 MNHEY and CDR2 SVGAGI. The CDR3 consists of 13 residues. Trimming cost V 4 bases and J 5 bases, with 9 bases left between them. The sequence was collected from a female donor with Graves disease. This specimen consisted of peripheral blood mononuclear cells (PBMCs), obtained when the disease was refractory, from a patient treated with antithyroid drugs. The chain links TRBV6-5 to TRBJ2-1; D is unresolved. CDR3 loop: CASSFSQNNEQFF. CDR3 bases: TGTGCCAGCAGTTTCAGCCAGAACAATGAGCAGTTCTTC.